This T cell receptor (beta chain) was captured by sequencing in a study of graft-versus-host responses after intestinal transplantation. About the study: Induction using anti-thymocyte globulin, followed by tacrolimus and steroids for approximately 3 years, was given to all recipients. Study-wide results and caveats: Early post-transplant falls in HvG clones accompanied the peak levels of circulating GvH clones. Detection of GvH clones occurred in recipient marrow, and some had their first appearance in ileum or blood.

Trimming took 5 bases from V and 4 from J; bases not matched to a gene: 8. CDR1 SGDLS and CDR2 YYNGEE come from the germline V gene. This CDR3 comprises 15 residues. Concerning this clone: What it binds is unknown.

TCRdb's copy holds only in-frame clones and misses some; the assay was immunoSEQ multiplex PCR. The sample lists roughly 80,000 clones, around 86% occurring once. This sample comprised unstimulated CD8+ T cells sorted from spleen or lymph node cells, obtained before transplant. The gene calls are TRBV9 and TRBJ2-3, with 9 bases fitting TRBD1. This receptor was identified in a human donor who was the organ donor for an intestinal transplant. CDR3 sequence: CASSRTGVSSDTQYF. The CDR3, as DNA: TGTGCCAGCAGTAGGACAGGGGTTTCCTCAGATACGCAGTATTTT.